The clone carrying this T cell receptor beta chain was detected only a few times. These data belong to a study of T-cell reconstitution after alpha-beta-depleted transplantation in children. In germline, CDR1 is SGHTA, CDR2 FQGNSA. The CDR3 has 16 amino acids. Losses at the gene ends were 3 bases for V and 4 bases for J; bases not matched to a gene: 11. Construction of the TCRbeta library involved unique molecular identifiers. TCRdb independently ran MiXCR on the PCR reads; one entry per CDR3 protein. The repertoire consists of approximately 420,000 distinct CDR3 sequences, with approximately 10% occurring once and the leading ten covering 4.5% to 7%.

The TCR comes from a human donor who donated a stem cell graft to a child with acute myeloid leukemia. The V gene is TRBV7-2, the J gene TRBJ2-5; 7 nucleotides align to TRBD1. This material consisted of PBMCs from the stem cell graft donor, taken from the stem cell graft. This CDR3 reads CASSFRQGGAPETQYF. DNA of the CDR3: TGTGCCAGCAGCTTCCGACAGGGCGGTGCACCAGAGACCCAGTACTTC.